These 4 T cell receptor beta chains originate from one sample sequenced in a study of PD-L1 blockade in urothelial cancer. Produced via immunoSEQ multiplex PCR; TCRdb's table is partial and in-frame only. Here the sample spans roughly 91,000 clones, roughly 84% being singletons. This sample's time point: pretreatment peripheral blood. The sample here was PBMCs, taken around atezolizumab (anti-PD-L1) treatment. The receptors were sampled from a man aged 60 to 75 with urothelial cancer.

The chain is built from TRBV7-9 and TRBJ2-7; D possibly corresponds to TRBD1 (6 bases). Looked up from germline, CDR1 is SEHNR and CDR2 is FQNEAQ (reference sequence). The V end lost 5 bases, the J end lost 5 bases, and 10 bases lay between the germline ends. The CDR3 loop spans 12 amino acids. The CDR3 protein is CASSEYRDEQYF. The CDR3 DNA reads TGTGCCAGCAGCGAGTACAGGGACGAGCAGTACTTC.

This clone was observed a few times. The chain combines TRBV10-3 with TRBJ2-7, with 9 bases that match TRBD1. Per germline, CDR1 ENHRY and CDR2 SYGVKD. The V gene end was trimmed by 6 bases and the J gene end by 2 bases; junction bases not matched to a gene: 2. This CDR3 has 13 amino acids. The CDR3 nucleotides read TGTGCCATCAGCGGACAGGGGACCTACGAGCAGTACTTC. It codes for CAISGQGTYEQYF.

The chain carries TRBV6-5 and TRBJ1-3, with a weak D call TRBD1 (6 bases). V was shortened by 6 bases and J by 5 bases, with 14 bases between the two germline ends. There are 14 residues in the CDR3. In germline, CDR1 is MNHEY, CDR2 SVGAGI. CDR3 protein: CASRGRDIRNTIYF. CDR3 bases: TGTGCCAGCAGGGGCCGGGACATCCGAAACACCATATATTTT.

The sample holds one count of this clone. This chain joins TRBV9 and TRBJ2-1, with D perhaps TRBD1 (5 bases). This CDR3 has 15 residues. V gave up 4 bases and J gave up 1 base, with 12 bases separating them. The germline CDR1 and CDR2 sequences are SGDLS and YYNGEE. CDR3 sequence (DNA): TGTGCCAGCAGCCCACAGTCAGGGTCCTACAATGAGCAGTTCTTC. Translation gives CASSPQSGSYNEQFF.